A selection of T cell receptor beta chains follows, all from one sample in a study of blood T cell repertoires in COVID-19. Profiling relied on immunoSEQ multiplex PCR, and the TCRdb table lists in-frame clones only, not all of them. In the table there are about 280,000 clones, approximately 85% of which are singletons. The sequencing sample was made of peripheral blood. The receptors originated from a man aged 18 to 30 with active or convalescent COVID-19. CDR3s include the opening cysteine and the closing phenylalanine or tryptophan. The D gene is left open where the match is weak. Some rows have no size entry. The others give once, few or many, or a class for an expanded clone.

v_call: TRBV5-6; j_call: TRBJ2-1; d_call: TRBD1; clone_size: .; cdr3_nt: TGTGCCAGCAGCTTCCCGACAGGGGGTTACAATGAGCAGTTCTTC; cdr3_aa: CASSFPTGGYNEQFF
v_call: TRBV19; j_call: TRBJ2-7; d_call: TRBD1; clone_size: .; cdr3_nt: TGTGCCAGTAGTATAGATCGCTTAAGGACAGGGCCCTACGAGCAGTACTTC; cdr3_aa: CASSIDRLRTGPYEQYF
v_call: TRBV2; j_call: TRBJ2-2; d_call: TRBD2; clone_size: once; cdr3_nt: TGTGCCAGCAATTGGCTAGCGGGGGTGGACACCGGGGAGCTGTTTTTT; cdr3_aa: CASNWLAGVDTGELFF
v_call: TRBV9; j_call: TRBJ2-3; d_call: TRBD2; clone_size: .; cdr3_nt: TGTGCCAGCAGCGTAACGAGCGGGGGAGATACGCAGTATTTT; cdr3_aa: CASSVTSGGDTQYF
v_call: TRBV19; j_call: TRBJ1-2; d_call: .; clone_size: .; cdr3_nt: TGTGCCAGTAGTCGGGACACCTATAGTGGCTACACCTTC; cdr3_aa: CASSRDTYSGYTF
v_call: TRBV14; j_call: TRBJ2-7; d_call: .; clone_size: .; cdr3_nt: TGTGCCAGCAGCCATCAGTACTACGAGCAGTACTTC; cdr3_aa: CASSHQYYEQYF
v_call: TRBV19; j_call: TRBJ2-7; d_call: TRBD2; clone_size: .; cdr3_nt: TGTGCCAGTAGTCCGGCGGGGGGAGCCTACGAGCAGTACTTC; cdr3_aa: CASSPAGGAYEQYF
v_call: TRBV28; j_call: TRBJ2-7; d_call: .; clone_size: once; cdr3_nt: TGTGCCAGCAGTCACTCCTACGAGCAGTACTTC; cdr3_aa: CASSHSYEQYF
v_call: TRBV9; j_call: TRBJ1-3; d_call: .; clone_size: once; cdr3_nt: TGTGCCAGCAGCGAACAGGGAGCTGGAAACACCATATATTTT; cdr3_aa: CASSEQGAGNTIYF
v_call: TRBV7-9; j_call: TRBJ2-7; d_call: .; clone_size: .; cdr3_nt: TGTGCCAGCAGCTTAGCGAGCGGGCGAGGAGACGAGCAGTACTTC; cdr3_aa: CASSLASGRGDEQYF
v_call: TRBV6-2/TRBV6-3; j_call: TRBJ1-1; d_call: TRBD1; clone_size: few; cdr3_nt: TGTGCCAGCAGTCGCGGGACAGCTAACACTGAAGCTTTCTTT; cdr3_aa: CASSRGTANTEAFF